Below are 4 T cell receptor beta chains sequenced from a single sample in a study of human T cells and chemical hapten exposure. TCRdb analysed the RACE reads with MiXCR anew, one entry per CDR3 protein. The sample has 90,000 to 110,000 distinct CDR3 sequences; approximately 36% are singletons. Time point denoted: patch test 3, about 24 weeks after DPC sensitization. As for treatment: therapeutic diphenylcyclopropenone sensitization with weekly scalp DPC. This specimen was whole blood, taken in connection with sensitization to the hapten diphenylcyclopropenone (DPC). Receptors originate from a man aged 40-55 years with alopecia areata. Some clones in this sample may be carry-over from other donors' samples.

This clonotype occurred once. CDR3 nucleotides: TGTGCCAGCAGTCGCAGATTACAGGGGGCGAAAACCTCTGGAAACACCATATATTTT. Its translation is CASSRRLQGAKTSGNTIYF. The V call is TRBV6-6, the J call TRBJ1-3, with 9 positions matching TRBD1. CDR1 and CDR2 from the germline V gene are MNHNY and SVGAGI (reference sequence). The V and J ends lost 5 bases and 0 bases, in that order; junction bases with no gene match: 14. The CDR3 contains 19 residues.

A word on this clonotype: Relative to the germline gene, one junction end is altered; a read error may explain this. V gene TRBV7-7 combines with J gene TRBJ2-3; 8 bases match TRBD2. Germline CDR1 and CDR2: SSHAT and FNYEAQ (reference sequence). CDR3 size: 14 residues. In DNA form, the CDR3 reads TGTGCTAGCAGCTTAGGTAGCGGGGCAGATACGCAGTATTTT. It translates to CASSLGSGADTQYF.

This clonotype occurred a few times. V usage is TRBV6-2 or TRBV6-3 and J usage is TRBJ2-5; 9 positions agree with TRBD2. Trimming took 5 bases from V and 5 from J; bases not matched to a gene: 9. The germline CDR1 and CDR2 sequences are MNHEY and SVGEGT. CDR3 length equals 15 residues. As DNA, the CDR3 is TGTGCCAGCAGTACCGGGACTAGCTTTTGGGAGACCCAGTACTTC. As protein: CASSTGTSFWETQYF.

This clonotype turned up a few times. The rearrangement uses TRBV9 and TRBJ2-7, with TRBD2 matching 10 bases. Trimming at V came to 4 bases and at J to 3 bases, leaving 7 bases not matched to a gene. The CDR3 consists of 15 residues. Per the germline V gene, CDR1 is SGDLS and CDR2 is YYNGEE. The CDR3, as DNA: TGTGCCAGCAGCCCCCGGACTAGCGGAGACTACGAGCAGTACTTC. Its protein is CASSPRTSGDYEQYF.